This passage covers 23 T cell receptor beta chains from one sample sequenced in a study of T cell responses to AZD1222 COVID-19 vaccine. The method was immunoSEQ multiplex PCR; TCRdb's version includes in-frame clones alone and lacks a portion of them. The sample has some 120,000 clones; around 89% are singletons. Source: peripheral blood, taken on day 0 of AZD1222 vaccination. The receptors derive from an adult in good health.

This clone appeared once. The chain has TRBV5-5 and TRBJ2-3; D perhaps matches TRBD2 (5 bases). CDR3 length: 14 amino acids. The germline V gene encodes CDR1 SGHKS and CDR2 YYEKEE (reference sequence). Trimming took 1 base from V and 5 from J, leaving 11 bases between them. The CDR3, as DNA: TGTGCCAGCAGCTTGCTTCTGAGCGGAGATACGCAGTATTTT. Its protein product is CASSLLLSGDTQYF.

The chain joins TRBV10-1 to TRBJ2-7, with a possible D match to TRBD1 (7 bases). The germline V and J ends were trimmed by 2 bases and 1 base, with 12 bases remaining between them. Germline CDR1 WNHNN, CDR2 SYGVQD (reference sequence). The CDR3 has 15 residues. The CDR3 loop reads CASSEGAGGSYEQYF. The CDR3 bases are TGCGCCAGCAGTGAGGGGGCAGGGGGGTCCTACGAGCAGTACTTC.

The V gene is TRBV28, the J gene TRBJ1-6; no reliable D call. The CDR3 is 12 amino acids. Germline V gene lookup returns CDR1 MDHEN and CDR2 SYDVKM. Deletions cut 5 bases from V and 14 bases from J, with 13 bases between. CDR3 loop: CASSPSHWTLHF. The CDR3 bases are TGTGCCAGCAGTCCATCACATTGGACCCTCCACTTT.

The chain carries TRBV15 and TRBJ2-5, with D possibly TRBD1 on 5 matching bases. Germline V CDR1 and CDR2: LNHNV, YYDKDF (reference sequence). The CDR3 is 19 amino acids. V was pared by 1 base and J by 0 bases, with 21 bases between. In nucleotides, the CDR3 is TGTGCCACCAGCAGAGTTTCTCTGGGAAGGGGATCGTACCAAGAGACCCAGTACTTC. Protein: CATSRVSLGRGSYQETQYF.

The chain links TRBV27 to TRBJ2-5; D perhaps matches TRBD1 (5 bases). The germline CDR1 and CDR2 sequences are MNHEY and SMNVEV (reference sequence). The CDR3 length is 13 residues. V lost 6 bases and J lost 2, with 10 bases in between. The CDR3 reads CASRRTGQETQYF. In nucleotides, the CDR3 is TGTGCCAGCAGGCGTACAGGACAAGAGACCCAGTACTTC.

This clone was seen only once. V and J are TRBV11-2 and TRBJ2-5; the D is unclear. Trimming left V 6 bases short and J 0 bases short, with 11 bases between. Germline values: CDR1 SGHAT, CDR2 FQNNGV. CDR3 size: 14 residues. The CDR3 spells CASSYDGYQETQYF. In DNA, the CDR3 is TGTGCCAGCAGTTACGACGGATACCAAGAGACCCAGTACTTC.

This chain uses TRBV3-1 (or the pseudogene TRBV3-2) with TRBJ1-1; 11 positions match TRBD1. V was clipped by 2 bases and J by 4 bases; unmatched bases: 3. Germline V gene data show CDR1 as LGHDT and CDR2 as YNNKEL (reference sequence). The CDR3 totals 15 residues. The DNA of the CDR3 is TGTGCCAGCAGCCAACGGGGACAGGGGGGCACTGAAGCTTTCTTT. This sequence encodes CASSQRGQGGTEAFF.

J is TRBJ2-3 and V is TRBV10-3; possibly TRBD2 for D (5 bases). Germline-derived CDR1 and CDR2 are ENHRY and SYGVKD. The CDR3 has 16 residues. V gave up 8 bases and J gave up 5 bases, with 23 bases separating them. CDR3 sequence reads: CAIPQRLYPRGDTQYF. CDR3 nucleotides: TGTGCCATCCCACAACGACTCTACCCCCGGGGAGATACGCAGTATTTT.

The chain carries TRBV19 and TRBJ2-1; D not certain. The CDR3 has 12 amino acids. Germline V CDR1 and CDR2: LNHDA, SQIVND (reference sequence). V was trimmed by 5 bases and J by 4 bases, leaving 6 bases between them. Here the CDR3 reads CASSSQYNEQFF. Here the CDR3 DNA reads TGTGCCAGTAGTTCTCAGTACAATGAGCAGTTCTTC.

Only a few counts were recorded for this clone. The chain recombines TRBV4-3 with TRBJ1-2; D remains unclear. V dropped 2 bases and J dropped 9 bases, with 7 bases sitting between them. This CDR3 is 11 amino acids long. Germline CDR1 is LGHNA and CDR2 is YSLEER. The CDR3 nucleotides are TGCGCCAGCAGCCAATCGGGCCGCTACACCTTC. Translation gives CASSQSGRYTF.

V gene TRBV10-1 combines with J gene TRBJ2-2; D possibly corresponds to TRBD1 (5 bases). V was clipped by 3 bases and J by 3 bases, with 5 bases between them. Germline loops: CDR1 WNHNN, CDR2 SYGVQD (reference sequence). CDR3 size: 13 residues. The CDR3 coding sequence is TGCGCCAGCAGTGACAGGGACACCGGGGAGCTGTTTTTT. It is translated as CASSDRDTGELFF.

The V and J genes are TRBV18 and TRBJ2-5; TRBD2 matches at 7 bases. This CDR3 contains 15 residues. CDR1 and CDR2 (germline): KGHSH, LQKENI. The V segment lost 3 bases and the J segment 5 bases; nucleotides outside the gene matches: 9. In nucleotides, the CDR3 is TGTGCCAGCTCACCTGGACTAGAGCGTCCCGAGACCCAGTACTTC. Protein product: CASSPGLERPETQYF.

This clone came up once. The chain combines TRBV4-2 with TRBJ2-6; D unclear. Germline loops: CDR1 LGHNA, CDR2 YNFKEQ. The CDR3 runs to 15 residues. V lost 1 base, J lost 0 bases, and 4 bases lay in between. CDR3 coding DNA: TGTGCCAGCAGCCAAGGGCTCTCTGGGGCCAACGTCCTGACTTTC. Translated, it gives CASSQGLSGANVLTF.

The CDR3 loop reads CASSFVGQGAGELFF. CDR3 DNA sequence: TGTGCCAGCAGTTTTGTAGGACAGGGGGCCGGGGAGCTGTTTTTT. This sequence joins TRBV28 and TRBJ2-2, with 10 bases fitting TRBD1. V was pared by 3 bases and J by 6 bases, with 4 bases of the junction left unmatched. Germline CDR1 reads MDHEN; CDR2 reads SYDVKM. The CDR3 totals 15 residues.

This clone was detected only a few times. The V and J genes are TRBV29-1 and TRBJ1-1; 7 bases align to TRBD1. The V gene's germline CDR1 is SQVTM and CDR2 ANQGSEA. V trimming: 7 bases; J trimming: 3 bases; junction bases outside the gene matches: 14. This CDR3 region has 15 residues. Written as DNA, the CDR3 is TGCAGCGCCCCCGGGGAGGGGGCGGGGTACACTGAAGCTTTCTTT. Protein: CSAPGEGAGYTEAFF.

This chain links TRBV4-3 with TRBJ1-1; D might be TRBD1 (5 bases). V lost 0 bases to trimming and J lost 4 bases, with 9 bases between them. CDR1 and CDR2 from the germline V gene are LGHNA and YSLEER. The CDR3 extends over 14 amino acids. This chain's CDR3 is CASSQDYQGTEAFF. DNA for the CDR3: TGCGCCAGCAGCCAAGATTATCAGGGCACTGAAGCTTTCTTT.

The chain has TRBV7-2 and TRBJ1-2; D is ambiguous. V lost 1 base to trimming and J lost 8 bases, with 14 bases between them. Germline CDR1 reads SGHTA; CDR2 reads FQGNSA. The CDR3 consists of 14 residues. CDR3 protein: CASSLGQAPIGYTF. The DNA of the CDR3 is TGTGCCAGCAGCTTAGGGCAGGCCCCTATAGGCTACACCTTC.

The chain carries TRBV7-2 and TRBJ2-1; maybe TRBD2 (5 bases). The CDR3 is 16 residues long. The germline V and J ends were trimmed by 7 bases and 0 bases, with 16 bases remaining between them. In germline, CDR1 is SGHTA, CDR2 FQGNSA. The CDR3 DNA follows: TGTGCCAGCACTCCCATGCCCGGGAACTCCTACAATGAGCAGTTCTTC. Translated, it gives CASTPMPGNSYNEQFF. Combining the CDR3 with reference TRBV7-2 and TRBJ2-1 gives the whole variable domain GAGVSQSPSNKVTEKGKDVELRCDPISGHTALYWYRQSLGQGLEFLIYFQGNSAPDKSGLPSDRFSAERTGGSVSTLTIQRTQQEDSAVYLCASTPMPGNSYNEQFFGPGTRLTVL.

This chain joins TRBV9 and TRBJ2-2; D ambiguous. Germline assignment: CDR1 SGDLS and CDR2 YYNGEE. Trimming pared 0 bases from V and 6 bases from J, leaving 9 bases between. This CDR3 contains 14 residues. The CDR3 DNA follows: TGTGCCAGCAGCGTAGAAATGGGTTCCGGGGAGCTGTTTTTT. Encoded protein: CASSVEMGSGELFF. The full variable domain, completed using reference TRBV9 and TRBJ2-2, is DSGVTQTPKHLITATGQRVTLRCSPRSGDLSVYWYQQSLDQGLQFLIQYYNGEERAKGNILERFSAQQFPDLHSELNLSSLELGDSALYFCASSVEMGSGELFFGEGSRLTVL.

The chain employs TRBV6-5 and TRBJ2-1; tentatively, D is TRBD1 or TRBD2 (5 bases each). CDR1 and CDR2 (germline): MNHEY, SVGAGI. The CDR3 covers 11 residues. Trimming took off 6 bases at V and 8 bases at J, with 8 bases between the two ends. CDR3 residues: CASRLGDEQFF. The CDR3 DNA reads TGTGCCAGCAGACTGGGGGATGAGCAGTTCTTC.

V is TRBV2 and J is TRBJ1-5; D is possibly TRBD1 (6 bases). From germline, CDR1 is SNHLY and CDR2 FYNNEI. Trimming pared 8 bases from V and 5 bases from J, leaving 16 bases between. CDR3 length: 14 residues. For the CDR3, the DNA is TGTGCCAGCTCCGAGGGGGGAAAGGATCAGCCCCAGCATTTT. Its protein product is CASSEGGKDQPQHF.

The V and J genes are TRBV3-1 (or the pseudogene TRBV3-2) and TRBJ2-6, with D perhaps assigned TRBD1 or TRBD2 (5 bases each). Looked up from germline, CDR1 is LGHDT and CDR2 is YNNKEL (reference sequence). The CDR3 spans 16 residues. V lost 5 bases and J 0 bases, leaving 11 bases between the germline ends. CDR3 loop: CASSSGTASGANVLTF. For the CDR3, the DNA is TGTGCCAGCAGCTCCGGGACCGCCTCTGGGGCCAACGTCCTGACTTTC.

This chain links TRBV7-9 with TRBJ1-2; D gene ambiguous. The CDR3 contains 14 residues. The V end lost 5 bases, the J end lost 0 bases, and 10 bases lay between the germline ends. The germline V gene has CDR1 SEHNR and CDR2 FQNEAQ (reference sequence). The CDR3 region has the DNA TGTGCCAGCAGCAACGTCGGGGCTAACTATGGCTACACCTTC. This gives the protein CASSNVGANYGYTF.